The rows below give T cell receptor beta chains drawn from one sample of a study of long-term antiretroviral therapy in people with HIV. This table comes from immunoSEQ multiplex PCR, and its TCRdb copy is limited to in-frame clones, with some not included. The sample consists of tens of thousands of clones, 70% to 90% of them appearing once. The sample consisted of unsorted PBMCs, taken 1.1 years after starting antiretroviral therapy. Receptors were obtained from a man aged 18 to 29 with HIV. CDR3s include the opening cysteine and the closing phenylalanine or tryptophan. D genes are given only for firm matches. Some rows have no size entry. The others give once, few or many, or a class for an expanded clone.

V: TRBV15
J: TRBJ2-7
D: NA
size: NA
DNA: TGTGCCACCAGCAGGGCAGGCGGCGGCTACGAGCAGTACTTC
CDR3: CATSRAGGGYEQYF

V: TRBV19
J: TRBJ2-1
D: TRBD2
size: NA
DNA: TGTGCCAGTAGTATAACTAGCGGGAGTAGAAATGAGCAGTTCTTC
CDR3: CASSITSGSRNEQFF

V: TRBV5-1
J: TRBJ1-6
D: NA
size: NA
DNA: TGCGCCAGCAGCTTTACAGGGACTTCACCCCTCCACTTT
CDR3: CASSFTGTSPLHF

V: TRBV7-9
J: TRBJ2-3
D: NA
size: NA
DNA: TGTGCCAGCAGGGGGACAGATACGCAGTATTTT
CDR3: CASRGTDTQYF

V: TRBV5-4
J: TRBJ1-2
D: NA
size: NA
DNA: TGTGCCAGCAGCTTGGGGGTAGGTCCCAGTCCATTCTACACCTTC
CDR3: CASSLGVGPSPFYTF

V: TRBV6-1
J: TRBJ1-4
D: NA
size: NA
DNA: TGTGCCAGCAGTGAGAACTGGGCCAATAATGAAAAACTGTTTTTT
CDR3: CASSENWANNEKLFF

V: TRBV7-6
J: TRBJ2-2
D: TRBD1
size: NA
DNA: TGTGCCAGCAGCCCCCGGACAGGGGGCGCCGGCGGGGAGCTGTTTTTT
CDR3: CASSPRTGGAGGELFF

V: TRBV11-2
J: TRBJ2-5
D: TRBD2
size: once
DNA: TGTGCCAGTGGGACTAGCGGGGGGCCGGGGATCGGGGAGACCCAGTACTTC
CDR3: CASGTSGGPGIGETQYF

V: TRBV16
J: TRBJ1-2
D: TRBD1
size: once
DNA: TGTGCCAGCAGCCAACCCTACCGGGACAGGGGAGGCTATGGCTACACCTTC
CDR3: CASSQPYRDRGGYGYTF

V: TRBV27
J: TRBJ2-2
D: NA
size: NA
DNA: TGTGCCAGCAGCCCGGCGGGCAGGGCTGGGGGCGGGGAGCTGTTTTTT
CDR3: CASSPAGRAGGGELFF

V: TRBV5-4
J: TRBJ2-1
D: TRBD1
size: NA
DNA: TGTGCCAGCAGCCCCGGGACAGGGAGCATAAATGAGCAGTTCTTC
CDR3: CASSPGTGSINEQFF

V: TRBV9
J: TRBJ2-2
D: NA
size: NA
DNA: TGTGCCAGCAGCGTCACTCCTCAGGGTACCGGGGAGCTGTTTTTT
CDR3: CASSVTPQGTGELFF

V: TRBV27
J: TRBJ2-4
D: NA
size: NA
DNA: TGTGCCAGCGGGCCGGGACTTAAAAACATTCAGTACTTC
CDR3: CASGPGLKNIQYF

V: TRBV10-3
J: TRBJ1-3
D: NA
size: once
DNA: TGTGCCATCAGTGAGGCAGAGACTGGAAACACCATATATTTT
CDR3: CAISEAETGNTIYF

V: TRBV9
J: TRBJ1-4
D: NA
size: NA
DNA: TGTGCCAGCAGCGCCTGGAGCGAGAGGGAGGGTGAAAAACTGTTTTTT
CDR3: CASSAWSEREGEKLFF

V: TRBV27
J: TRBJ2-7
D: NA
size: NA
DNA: TGTGCCAGCAGACGACAGGGAGGTTCCTACGAGCAGTACTTC
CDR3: CASRRQGGSYEQYF

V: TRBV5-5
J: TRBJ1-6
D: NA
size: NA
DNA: TGTGCCAGCAGCTTGGTCGGGGGGCTCTATAATTCACCCCTCCACTTT
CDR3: CASSLVGGLYNSPLHF

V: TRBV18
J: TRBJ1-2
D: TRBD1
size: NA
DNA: TGTGCCAGCTCACCTCCAGGGGGAGGATATGGCTACACCTTC
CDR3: CASSPPGGGYGYTF

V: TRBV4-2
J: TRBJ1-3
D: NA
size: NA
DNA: TGTGCCAGCAGCCTATCCGGCGCGACCCCCTCTGGAAACACCATATATTTT
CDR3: CASSLSGATPSGNTIYF

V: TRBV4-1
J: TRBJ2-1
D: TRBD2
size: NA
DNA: TGCGCCAGCAGCCAAGGTAGCGGGCCGGCGGGGGATGAGCAGTTCTTC
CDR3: CASSQGSGPAGDEQFF

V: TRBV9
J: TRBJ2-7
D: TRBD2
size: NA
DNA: TGTGCCAGCAGCTCGAACCCGGGTAATAGCGGGGAGGACGAGCAGTACTTC
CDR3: CASSSNPGNSGEDEQYF

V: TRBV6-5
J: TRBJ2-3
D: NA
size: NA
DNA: TGTGCCAGCAGTCCTAGGAGAGATACGCAGTATTTT
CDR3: CASSPRRDTQYF

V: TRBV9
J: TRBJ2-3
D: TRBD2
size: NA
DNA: TGTGCCAGCAGTAGGATGACTAGCACGTTGGTCACAGATACGCAGTATTTT
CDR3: CASSRMTSTLVTDTQYF

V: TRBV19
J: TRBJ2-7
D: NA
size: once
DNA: TGTGCCACCTCCATGGAACCCGACGAGCAGTACTTC
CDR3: CATSMEPDEQYF

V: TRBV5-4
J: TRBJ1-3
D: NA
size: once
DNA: TGTGCCAGCAGCTTGGGGACCACTGGAAACACCATATATTTT
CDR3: CASSLGTTGNTIYF

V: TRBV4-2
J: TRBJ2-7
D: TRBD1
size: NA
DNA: TGTGCCAGCAGTCGGGACAGGCCCTACGAGCAGTACTTC
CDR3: CASSRDRPYEQYF

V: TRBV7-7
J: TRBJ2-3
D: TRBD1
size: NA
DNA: TGTGCTAGCAGCTTGGGCGGGACAGGGTCCGGAGATACGCAGTATTTT
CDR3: CASSLGGTGSGDTQYF

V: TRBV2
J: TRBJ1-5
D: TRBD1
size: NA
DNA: TGTGCCAGCAGTGAATCGGGCAGGGGGCTTTTCCATCAGCCCCAGCATTTT
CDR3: CASSESGRGLFHQPQHF

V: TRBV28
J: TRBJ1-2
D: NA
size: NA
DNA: TGTGCCAGCAATCGCGAGGGGTATGGCTACACCTTC
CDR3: CASNREGYGYTF

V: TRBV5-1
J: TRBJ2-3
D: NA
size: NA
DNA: TGCGCCAGCAGCTTAGTGGAGGATACGCAGTATTTT
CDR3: CASSLVEDTQYF

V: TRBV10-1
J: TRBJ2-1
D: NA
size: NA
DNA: TGCGCCAGCAGTGAGGAGGGCAGGGGGGGCGATGAGCAGTTCTTC
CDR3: CASSEEGRGGDEQFF

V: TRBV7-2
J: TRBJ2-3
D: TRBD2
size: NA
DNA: TGTGCCAGCAGCTATCAGGGACTAGCGGGAGCAGATACGCAGTATTTT
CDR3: CASSYQGLAGADTQYF

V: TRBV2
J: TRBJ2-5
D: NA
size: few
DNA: TGTGCCAGCAGGGCCGGGTTTCAAGAGACCCAGTACTTC
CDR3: CASRAGFQETQYF

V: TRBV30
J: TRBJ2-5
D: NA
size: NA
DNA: TGTGCCCTCCTTTCGGGATACCCCCAAGAGACCCAGTACTTC
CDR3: CALLSGYPQETQYF

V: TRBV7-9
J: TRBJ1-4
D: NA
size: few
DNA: TGTGCCAGCAGCATAGGGTACGGGGAAAAACTGTTTTTT
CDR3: CASSIGYGEKLFF

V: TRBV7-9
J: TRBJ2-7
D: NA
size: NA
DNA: TGTGCCAGCAGGCCCCGGACTTCGGGGGACGAGCAGTACTTC
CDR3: CASRPRTSGDEQYF

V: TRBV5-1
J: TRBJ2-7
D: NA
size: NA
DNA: TGCGCCAGCAGCCCAAGTTTAAGGGGTGACGAGCAGTACTTC
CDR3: CASSPSLRGDEQYF

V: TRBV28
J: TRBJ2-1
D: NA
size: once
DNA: TGTGCCAGCAGTTTGCGTAACCCCGGGACAAAGGACTACAATGAGCAGTTCTTC
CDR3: CASSLRNPGTKDYNEQFF

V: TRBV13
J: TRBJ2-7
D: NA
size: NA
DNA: TGTGCCAGCAGCTTAGGCCGGCTAGCTGGCGAGCAGTACTTC
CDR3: CASSLGRLAGEQYF

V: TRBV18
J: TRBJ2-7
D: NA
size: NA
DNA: TGTGCCAGCTCCTGGGGACGTAGCTCCTACGAGCAGTACTTC
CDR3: CASSWGRSSYEQYF

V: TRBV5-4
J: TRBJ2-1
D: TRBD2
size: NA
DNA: TGTGCCAGCAGACCCCCGGGGGCGGGGGGGCACAATGAGCAGTTCTTC
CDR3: CASRPPGAGGHNEQFF

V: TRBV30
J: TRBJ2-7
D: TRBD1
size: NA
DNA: TGTGCCTGGAGTGTAGGGACAGGGTCCTACGAGCAGTACTTC
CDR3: CAWSVGTGSYEQYF

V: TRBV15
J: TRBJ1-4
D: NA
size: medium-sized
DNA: TGTGCCACCAGCAGAGATATGGGAGTAACTAATGAAAAACTGTTTTTT
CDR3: CATSRDMGVTNEKLFF

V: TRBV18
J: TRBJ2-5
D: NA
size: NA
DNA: TGTGCCAGCTCACCGCGGGCCCCCGAAGGGACCCAGTACTTC
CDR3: CASSPRAPEGTQYF

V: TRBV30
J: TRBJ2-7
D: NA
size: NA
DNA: TGTGCCTGGAATGACAATGGGGCCTACGAGCAGTACTTC
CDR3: CAWNDNGAYEQYF

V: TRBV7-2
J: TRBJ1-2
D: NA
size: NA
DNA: TGTGCCAGCAGCTTAGTTGTCCGGCAGGGCATAGGGGGTGGCTACACCTTC
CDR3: CASSLVVRQGIGGGYTF